The 20 T cell receptor beta chains in this list originate from one sample, sequenced in a study of shared clonotypes between healthy human individuals. Assay: immunoSEQ multiplex PCR; the TCRdb copy retains only in-frame clones and omits some. This table holds about 980,000 clones, about 80% found once. Sequences were obtained from memory CD4+ T cells sorted from blood. Sample subset: CD45RA-negative fraction. The receptors derive from a man younger than 30 in good health.

This sequence joins TRBV7-2 and TRBJ2-1; TRBD2 matches at 7 bases. CDR3 length equals 16 residues. Germline loops: CDR1 SGHTA, CDR2 FQGNSA. V dropped 1 base and J dropped 2; count of bases not matched to a gene: 5. The CDR3: CASSLVGGSTYNEQFF. The CDR3 bases are TGTGCCAGCAGCTTAGTGGGCGGGAGTACCTACAATGAGCAGTTCTTC.

This chain connects TRBV2 to TRBJ2-1, with 10 bases fitting TRBD2. The CDR3 length is 14 residues. The ends lost 6 bases at V and 8 bases at J; junction bases unmatched: 7. Looked up from germline, CDR1 is SNHLY and CDR2 is FYNNEI. For the CDR3, the DNA is TGTGCCAGCAGGATAAGCGGGGGGGCCGATGAGCAGTTCTTC. This sequence encodes CASRISGGADEQFF.

This sequence joins TRBV5-1 and TRBJ2-2, with 7 bases fitting TRBD2. There are 15 residues in the CDR3. The junction had 5 bases not matched to a gene; V was cut back by 4 bases and J by 2 bases. Germline V CDR1 and CDR2: SGHRS, YFSETQ. CDR3 DNA: TGCGCCAGCAGCCCGACTAGCCCTAACACCGGGGAGCTGTTTTTT. It encodes CASSPTSPNTGELFF.

Concerning this clone: Other DNA sequences in the same sample also yield this CDR3. The V gene is TRBV6-5, the J gene TRBJ2-7, with TRBD1 identical over 7 bases. Germline-derived CDR1 and CDR2 are MNHEY and SVGAGI. The CDR3 covers 15 residues. V lost 0 bases and J lost 3; bases outside the gene matches: 5. The CDR3, as DNA: TGTGCCAGCAGTTACTCATCGACAGGGAACTACGAGCAGTACTTC. Protein sequence: CASSYSSTGNYEQYF.

The V gene is TRBV28, the J gene TRBJ1-1; perhaps TRBD1 as D (5 bases). This CDR3 is built from 15 residues. Germline V gene lookup returns CDR1 MDHEN and CDR2 SYDVKM. The V end was cut by 7 bases, the J end by 0 bases, with 15 bases between. The CDR3 nucleotides are TGTGCCAGCACTCCCGGGGGGTTCGTGAACACTGAAGCTTTCTTT. Its translation: CASTPGGFVNTEAFF.

Details on this clone: The germline gene is not matched at one end of the junction; a read error may be the cause. The same CDR3 also results from other DNA sequences found in this sample. The chain links TRBV7-7 to TRBJ2-5; a possible D gene is TRBD2 (6 bases). This CDR3 spans 14 amino acids. Germline CDR1 and CDR2: SSHAT and FNYEAQ (reference sequence). CDR3 nucleotides: TGTGCTAGCAGCTTGGGGGGTCTTGGAGAGACCCAGTACTTC. It encodes CASSLGGLGETQYF.

The V and J genes are TRBV30 and TRBJ2-7; 9 positions match TRBD1. Germline CDR1 and CDR2: GTSNPN and SVGIG (reference sequence). With 5 bases clipped from V and 7 bases from J, the junction kept 6 bases outside the gene matches. CDR3 length: 12 amino acids. CDR3 sequence: CAWRDRVGEQYF. The CDR3 DNA follows: TGTGCCTGGCGGGACAGGGTGGGAGAGCAGTACTTC.

V usage is TRBV7-2 and J usage is TRBJ2-7, with TRBD2 as a possible D gene (5 bases). Germline V gives CDR1 SGHTA, CDR2 FQGNSA. CDR3 length equals 15 residues. Trimming pared 3 bases from V and 0 bases from J, leaving 12 bases between. CDR3 sequence: CASSFRSGSSYEQYF. CDR3 in DNA: TGTGCCAGCAGCTTTAGGTCGGGAAGCTCCTACGAGCAGTACTTC.

The chain employs TRBV5-1 and TRBJ2-5; D call uncertain. Germline V gene sequence: CDR1 SGHRS, CDR2 YFSETQ. CDR3 length: 14 residues. V lost 3 bases, J lost 0 bases, and 9 bases lay in between. The CDR3 nucleotides read TGCGCCAGCAGCTCCGGACGGAACCAAGAGACCCAGTACTTC. It codes for CASSSGRNQETQYF.

This chain connects TRBV19 to TRBJ2-4; TRBD2 is a possible D gene (6 bases). The CDR3 totals 15 residues. Germline loops: CDR1 LNHDA, CDR2 SQIVND (reference sequence). The V end lost 6 bases, the J end lost 1 base, and 13 bases lay between the germline ends. DNA of the CDR3: TGTGCCAGTAGCCCCCTTGGGAGGGCCAAAAACATTCAGTACTTC. Translation: CASSPLGRAKNIQYF. The full variable domain, completed using reference TRBV19 and TRBJ2-4, is DGGITQSPKYLFRKEGQNVTLSCEQNLNHDAMYWYRQDPGQGLRLIYYSQIVNDFQKGDIAEGYSVSREKKESFPLTVTSAQKNPTAFYLCASSPLGRAKNIQYFGAGTRLSVL.

This clone was seen a few times. V gene TRBV5-8 combines with J gene TRBJ2-7; D may correspond to TRBD1 or TRBD2 (6 bases each). The CDR3 runs to 12 residues. With 4 bases removed from V and 6 bases from J, the gap between germline ends came to 11 bases. From germline, CDR1 is SGHTS and CDR2 YDEGEE. Here the CDR3 DNA reads TGTGCCAGCAGCCGAGGGGGGCTCGAGCAGTACTTC. Encoded protein: CASSRGGLEQYF.

This clone was picked up one time. The rearrangement joins TRBV19 to TRBJ1-1; TRBD1 is a possible D gene (5 bases). With 2 bases removed from V and 0 bases from J, the gap between germline ends came to 7 bases. The CDR3 is 14 amino acids. Germline loops: CDR1 LNHDA, CDR2 SQIVND (reference sequence). CDR3 region: CASSILGVNTEAFF. The CDR3 nucleotides are TGTGCCAGTAGTATACTGGGGGTGAACACTGAAGCTTTCTTT.

The V gene is TRBV4-1, the J gene TRBJ2-3, with 12 bases matching TRBD2. Germline V CDR1 and CDR2: MGHRA, YSYEKL. The CDR3 is made up of 16 amino acids. J was trimmed by 6 bases and V by 1 base; bases with no gene match: 5. Written as DNA, the CDR3 is TGCGCCAGCAGCCAAGGACTAGCGGGGGCATGGGATACGCAGTATTTT. Its protein is CASSQGLAGAWDTQYF.

V usage is TRBV18 and J usage is TRBJ2-2; D gene uncertain. Germline lookup yields CDR1 KGHSH and CDR2 LQKENI. Trimming took 3 bases from V and 4 from J, leaving 6 bases between them. There are 13 residues in the CDR3. DNA for the CDR3: TGTGCCAGCTCACCGGGCGCCACCGGGGAGCTGTTTTTT. Protein sequence: CASSPGATGELFF.

This clone has just one count. The chain is built from TRBV28 and TRBJ1-2; 7 bases agree with TRBD1. The ends lost 2 bases at V and 0 bases at J; junction bases unmatched: 3. The V gene's germline CDR1 is MDHEN and CDR2 SYDVKM. CDR3 size: 15 residues. CDR3 DNA: TGTGCCAGCAGTTTAGCCCAGGGGGCTAACTATGGCTACACCTTC. Translated, it gives CASSLAQGANYGYTF.

This clone has a handful of counts. The V gene is TRBV21-1, the J gene TRBJ1-6; the table's D call of TRBD1 was not tested on the DNA. TRBV21-1 has pseudogene status. The CDR3 contains 15 residues. Here the CDR3 reads CASSYLRDRNSPLHF. The CDR3, as DNA: TGTGCCAGCAGCTACCTCCGGGACAGGAATTCACCCCTCCACTTT.

This clone was found a few times. At one end, the junction sequence differs from germline, possibly due to a read error. The CDR3 loop reads CASSLDRANTGELFF. The CDR3 nucleotides read TGTGCCAGCAGCCTAGACAGGGCGAACACCGGGGAGCTGTTTTTT. The J gene is TRBJ2-2, the V gene TRBV11-2; 7 bases align to TRBD1. The germline V gene encodes CDR1 SGHAT and CDR2 FQNNGV. CDR3 size: 15 residues.

The V gene is TRBV16, the J gene TRBJ1-4; the D gene is possibly TRBD1 (6 bases). CDR1 KGHSY and CDR2 FQNENV come from the germline V gene. The CDR3 runs 12 residues. Trimming removed 4 bases at V and 12 bases at J, with 12 bases between. CDR3 residues: CASSLQQGQLFF. CDR3 DNA sequence: TGTGCCAGCAGCCTTCAACAGGGCCAACTGTTTTTT.

In the case of this clone: Different DNA sequences within this sample yield the same CDR3. V is TRBV4-1 and J is TRBJ2-1; D perhaps matches TRBD2 (6 bases). V was trimmed by 0 bases and J by 0 bases, leaving 9 bases between them. Germline CDR1 and CDR2: MGHRA and YSYEKL. The CDR3 spans 16 residues. The DNA of the CDR3 is TGCGCCAGCAGCCAAGATGCGGGAAGCTCCTACAATGAGCAGTTCTTC. Translating gives CASSQDAGSSYNEQFF.

This clone was seen more than once but under ten times. One end of the junction varies from germline; a read error may be responsible. The chain couples TRBV6-1 to TRBJ2-4, with D perhaps TRBD1 (5 bases). The germline CDR1 and CDR2 sequences are MNHNS and SASEGT. This CDR3 has 11 residues. The CDR3 is CASSTTGVGHF. For the CDR3, the DNA is TGTGCCAGCTCTACAACAGGCGTAGGCCACTTC.